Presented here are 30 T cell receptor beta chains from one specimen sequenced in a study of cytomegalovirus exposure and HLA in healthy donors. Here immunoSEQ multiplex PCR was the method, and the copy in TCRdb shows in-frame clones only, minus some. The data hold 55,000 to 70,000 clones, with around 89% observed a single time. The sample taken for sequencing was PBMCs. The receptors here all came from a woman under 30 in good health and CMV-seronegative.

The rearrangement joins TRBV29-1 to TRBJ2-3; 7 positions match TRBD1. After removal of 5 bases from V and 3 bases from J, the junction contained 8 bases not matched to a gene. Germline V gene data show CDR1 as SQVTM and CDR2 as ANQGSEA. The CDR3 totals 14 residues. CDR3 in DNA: TGCAGCGTTAAGGGGGCTACTGGAACAGATACGCAGTATTTT. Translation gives CSVKGATGTDTQYF.

The CDR3 region is CASSQTRKQGAGYEQYF. CDR3 DNA sequence: TGCGCCAGCAGCCAAACCAGGAAACAGGGGGCCGGATACGAGCAGTACTTC. The gene calls are TRBV4-3 and TRBJ2-7; 9 positions agree with TRBD1. CDR3 length equals 17 residues. Looked up from germline, CDR1 is LGHNA and CDR2 is YSLEER. J gave up 4 bases and V 2 bases, and 12 bases lay outside the gene matches.

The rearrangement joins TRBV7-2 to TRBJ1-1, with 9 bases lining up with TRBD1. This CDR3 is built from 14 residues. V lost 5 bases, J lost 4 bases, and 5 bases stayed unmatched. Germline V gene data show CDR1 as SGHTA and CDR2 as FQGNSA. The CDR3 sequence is CASSPKGQGTEAFF. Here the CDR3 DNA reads TGTGCCAGCAGCCCGAAGGGACAGGGCACTGAAGCTTTCTTT. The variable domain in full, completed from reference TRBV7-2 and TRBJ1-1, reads GAGVSQSPSNKVTEKGKDVELRCDPISGHTALYWYRQSLGQGLEFLIYFQGNSAPDKSGLPSDRFSAERTGGSVSTLTIQRTQQEDSAVYLCASSPKGQGTEAFFGQGTRLTVV.

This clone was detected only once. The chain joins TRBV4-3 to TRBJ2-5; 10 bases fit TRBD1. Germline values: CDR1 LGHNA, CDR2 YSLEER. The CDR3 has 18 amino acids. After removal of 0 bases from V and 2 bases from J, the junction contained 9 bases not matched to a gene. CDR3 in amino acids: CASSQDFARQGAQETQYF. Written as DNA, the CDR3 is TGCGCCAGCAGCCAAGATTTCGCCCGACAGGGGGCTCAAGAGACCCAGTACTTC.

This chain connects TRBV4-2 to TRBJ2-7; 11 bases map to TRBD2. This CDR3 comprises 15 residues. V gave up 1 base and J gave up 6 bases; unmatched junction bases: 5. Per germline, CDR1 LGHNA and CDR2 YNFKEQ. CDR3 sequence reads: CASSQALAGVVEQYF. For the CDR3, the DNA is TGTGCCAGCAGCCAAGCACTAGCGGGAGTAGTCGAGCAGTACTTC.

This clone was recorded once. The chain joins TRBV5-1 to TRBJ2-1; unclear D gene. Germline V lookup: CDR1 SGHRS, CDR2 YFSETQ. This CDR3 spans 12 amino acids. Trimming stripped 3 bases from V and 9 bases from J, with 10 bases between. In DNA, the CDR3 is TGCGCCAGCAGCTCCGCTAGTGGTGAGCAGTTCTTC. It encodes CASSSASGEQFF.

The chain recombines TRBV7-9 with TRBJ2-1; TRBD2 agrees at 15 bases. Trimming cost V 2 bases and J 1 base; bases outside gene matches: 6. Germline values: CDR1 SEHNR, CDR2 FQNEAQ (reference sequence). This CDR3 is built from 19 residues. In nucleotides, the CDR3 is TGTGCCAGCAGCTTACTATGGACTAGCGGGAGGGAGTCCTACAATGAGCAGTTCTTC. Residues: CASSLLWTSGRESYNEQFF. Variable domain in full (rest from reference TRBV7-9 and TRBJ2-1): DTGVSQNPRHKITKRGQNVTFRCDPISEHNRLYWYRQTLGQGPEFLTYFQNEAQLEKSRLLSDRFSAERPKGSFSTLEIQRTEQGDSAMYLCASSLLWTSGRESYNEQFFGPGTRLTVL.

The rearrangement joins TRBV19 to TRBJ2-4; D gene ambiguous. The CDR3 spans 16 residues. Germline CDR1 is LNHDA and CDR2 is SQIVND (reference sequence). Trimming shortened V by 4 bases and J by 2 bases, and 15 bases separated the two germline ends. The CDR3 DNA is TGTGCCAGTAGTAAGTTGGAAGCGTCGACCAAAAACATTCAGTACTTC. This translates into CASSKLEASTKNIQYF.

DNA for the CDR3: TGTGCCAGCAGCTTGAACAGTAATGGCTACACCTTC. It yields the protein CASSLNSNGYTF. The rearrangement uses TRBV5-4 and TRBJ1-2, with unresolved D. The germline V gene has CDR1 SGHNT and CDR2 YYREEE (reference sequence). There are 12 residues in the CDR3. V dropped 1 base and J dropped 6 bases, with 7 bases sitting between them.

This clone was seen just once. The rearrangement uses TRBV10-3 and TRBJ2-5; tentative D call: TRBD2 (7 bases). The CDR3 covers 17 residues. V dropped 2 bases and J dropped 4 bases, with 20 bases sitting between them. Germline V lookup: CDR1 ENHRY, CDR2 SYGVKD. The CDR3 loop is CAISEIGGRGEGETQYF. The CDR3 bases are TGTGCCATCAGTGAGATCGGGGGGCGCGGAGAAGGAGAGACCCAGTACTTC.

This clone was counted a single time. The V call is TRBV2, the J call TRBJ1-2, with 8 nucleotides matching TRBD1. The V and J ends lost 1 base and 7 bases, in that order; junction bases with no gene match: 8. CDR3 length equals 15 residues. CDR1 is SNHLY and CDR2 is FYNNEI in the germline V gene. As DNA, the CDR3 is TGTGCCAGCAGTGAAGGCCCAGGGGGCGCCAGTGGCTACACCTTC. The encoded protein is CASSEGPGGASGYTF.

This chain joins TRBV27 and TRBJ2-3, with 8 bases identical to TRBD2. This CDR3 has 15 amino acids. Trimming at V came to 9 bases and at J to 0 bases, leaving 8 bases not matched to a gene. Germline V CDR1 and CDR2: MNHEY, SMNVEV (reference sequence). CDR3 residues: CASELSGSSTDTQYF. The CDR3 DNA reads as TGTGCCAGTGAGCTAAGCGGGAGTAGCACAGATACGCAGTATTTT.

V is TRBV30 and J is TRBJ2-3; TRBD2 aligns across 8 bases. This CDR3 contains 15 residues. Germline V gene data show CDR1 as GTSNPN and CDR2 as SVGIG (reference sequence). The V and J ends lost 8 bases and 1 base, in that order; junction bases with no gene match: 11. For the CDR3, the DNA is TGTGCCGGCGCCCCCCCCGGGGGGGGCACAGATACGCAGTATTTT. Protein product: CAGAPPGGGTDTQYF. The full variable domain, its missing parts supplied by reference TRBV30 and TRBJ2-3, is SQTIHQWPATLVQPVGSPLSLECTVEGTSNPNLYWYRQAAGRGLQLLFYSVGIGQISSEVPQNLSASRPQDRQFILSSKKLLLSDSGFYLCAGAPPGGGTDTQYFGPGTRLTVL.

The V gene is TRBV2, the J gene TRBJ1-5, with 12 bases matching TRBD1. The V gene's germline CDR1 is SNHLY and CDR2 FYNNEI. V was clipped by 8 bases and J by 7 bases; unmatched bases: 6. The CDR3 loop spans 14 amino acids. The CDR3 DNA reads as TGTGCCAGCGGGGACAGGGGGCCAGGACAGCCCCAGCATTTT. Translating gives CASGDRGPGQPQHF.

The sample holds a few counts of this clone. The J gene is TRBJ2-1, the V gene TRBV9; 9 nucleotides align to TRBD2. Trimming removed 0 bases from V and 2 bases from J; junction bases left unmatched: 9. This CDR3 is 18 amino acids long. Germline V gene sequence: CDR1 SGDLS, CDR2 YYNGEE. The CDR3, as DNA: TGTGCCAGCAGCGTAGTCTCGACTAGCGGAGCCCCCTACAATGAGCAGTTCTTC. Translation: CASSVVSTSGAPYNEQFF.

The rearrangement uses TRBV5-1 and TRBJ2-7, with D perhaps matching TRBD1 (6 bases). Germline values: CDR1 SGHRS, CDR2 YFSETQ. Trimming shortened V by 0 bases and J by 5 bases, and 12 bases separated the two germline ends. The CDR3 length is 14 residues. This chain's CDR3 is CASSLVRGEHEQYF. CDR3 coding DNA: TGCGCCAGCAGCTTGGTCAGGGGCGAGCACGAGCAGTACTTC.

The CDR3 DNA is TGTGCCAGCAGAAAGTTTCCGGGACAGGGTGGACAGCCCCAGCATTTT. Translating it yields CASRKFPGQGGQPQHF. This sequence joins TRBV6-4 and TRBJ1-5, with 9 bases matching TRBD1. Looked up from germline, CDR1 is MRHNA and CDR2 is SNTAGT. V trimming: 6 bases; J trimming: 7 bases; junction bases outside the gene matches: 13. This CDR3 is 16 amino acids long.

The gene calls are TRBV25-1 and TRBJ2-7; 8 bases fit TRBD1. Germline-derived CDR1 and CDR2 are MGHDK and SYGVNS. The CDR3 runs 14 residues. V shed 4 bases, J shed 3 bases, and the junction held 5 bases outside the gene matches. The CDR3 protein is CASSAGTGGYEQYF. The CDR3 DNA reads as TGTGCCAGCAGTGCCGGGACAGGAGGCTACGAGCAGTACTTC.

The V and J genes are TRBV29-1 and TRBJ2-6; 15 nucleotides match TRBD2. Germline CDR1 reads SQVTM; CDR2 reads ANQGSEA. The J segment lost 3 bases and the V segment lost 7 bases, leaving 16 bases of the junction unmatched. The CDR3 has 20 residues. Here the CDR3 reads CSGVWGGLAGGPFGANVLTF. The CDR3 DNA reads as TGCAGCGGTGTATGGGGAGGACTAGCGGGGGGGCCATTTGGGGCCAACGTCCTGACTTTC.

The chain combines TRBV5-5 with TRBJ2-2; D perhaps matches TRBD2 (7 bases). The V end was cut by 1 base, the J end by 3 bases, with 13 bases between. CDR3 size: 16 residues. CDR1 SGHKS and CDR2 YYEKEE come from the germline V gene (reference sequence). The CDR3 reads CASSLPREGDTGELFF. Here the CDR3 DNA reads TGTGCCAGCAGCTTGCCCAGGGAGGGGGACACCGGGGAGCTGTTTTTT.

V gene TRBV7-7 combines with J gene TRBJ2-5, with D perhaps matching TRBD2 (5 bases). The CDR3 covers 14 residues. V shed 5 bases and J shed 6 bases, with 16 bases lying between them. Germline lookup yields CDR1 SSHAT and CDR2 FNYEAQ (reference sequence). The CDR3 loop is CASSPDGVTKTQYF. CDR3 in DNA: TGTGCCAGCAGCCCCGACGGGGTCACAAAGACCCAGTACTTC.

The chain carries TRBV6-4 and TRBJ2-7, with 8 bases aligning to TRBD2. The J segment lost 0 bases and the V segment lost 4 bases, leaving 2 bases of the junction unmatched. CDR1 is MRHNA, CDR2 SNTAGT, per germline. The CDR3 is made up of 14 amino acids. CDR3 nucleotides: TGTGCCAGCAGTGCGAGCGGGAGCTCCTACGAGCAGTACTTC. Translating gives CASSASGSSYEQYF.

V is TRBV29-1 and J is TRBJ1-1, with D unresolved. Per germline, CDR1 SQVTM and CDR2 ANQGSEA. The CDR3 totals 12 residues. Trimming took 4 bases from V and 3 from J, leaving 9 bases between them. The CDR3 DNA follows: TGCAGCGTTGCCCGCGGGTACACTGAAGCTTTCTTT. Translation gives CSVARGYTEAFF. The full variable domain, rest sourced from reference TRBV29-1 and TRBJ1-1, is SAVISQKPSRDICQRGTSLTIQCQVDSQVTMMFWYRQQPGQSLTLIATANQGSEATYESGFVIDKFPISRPNLTFSTLTVSNMSPEDSSIYLCSVARGYTEAFFGQGTRLTVV.

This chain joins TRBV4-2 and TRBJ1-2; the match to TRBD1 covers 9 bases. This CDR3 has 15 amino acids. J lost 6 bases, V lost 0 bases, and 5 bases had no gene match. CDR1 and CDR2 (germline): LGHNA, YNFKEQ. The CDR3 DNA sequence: TGTGCCAGCAGCCAAGATTGGACAGGGGTTAATGGCTACACCTTC. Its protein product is CASSQDWTGVNGYTF.

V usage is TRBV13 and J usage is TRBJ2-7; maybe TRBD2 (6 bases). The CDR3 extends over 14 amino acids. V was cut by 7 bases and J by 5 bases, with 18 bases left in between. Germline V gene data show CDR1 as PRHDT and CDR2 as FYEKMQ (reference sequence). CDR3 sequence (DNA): TGTGCCAGCACCACCGGGACTGGGGTCAACGAGCAGTACTTC. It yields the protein CASTTGTGVNEQYF.

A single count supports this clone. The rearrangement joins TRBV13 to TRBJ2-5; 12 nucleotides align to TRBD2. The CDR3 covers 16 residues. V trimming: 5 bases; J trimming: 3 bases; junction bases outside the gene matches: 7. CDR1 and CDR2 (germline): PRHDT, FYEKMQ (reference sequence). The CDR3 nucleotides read TGTGCCAGCAGCCAGCGACTAGCGGGAGTAGAAGAGACCCAGTACTTC. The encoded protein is CASSQRLAGVEETQYF.

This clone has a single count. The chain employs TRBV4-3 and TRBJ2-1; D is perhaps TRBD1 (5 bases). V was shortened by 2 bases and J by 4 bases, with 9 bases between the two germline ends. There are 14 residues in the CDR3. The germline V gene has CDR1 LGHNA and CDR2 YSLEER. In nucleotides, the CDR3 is TGCGCCAGCAGCCAATCCAGGGTGTACAATGAGCAGTTCTTC. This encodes CASSQSRVYNEQFF.

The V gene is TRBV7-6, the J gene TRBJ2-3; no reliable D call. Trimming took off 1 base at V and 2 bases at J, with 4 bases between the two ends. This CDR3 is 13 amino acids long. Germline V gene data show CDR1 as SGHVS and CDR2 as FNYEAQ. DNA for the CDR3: TGTGCCAGCAGCTTAGTCAACACAGATACGCAGTATTTT. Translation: CASSLVNTDTQYF.

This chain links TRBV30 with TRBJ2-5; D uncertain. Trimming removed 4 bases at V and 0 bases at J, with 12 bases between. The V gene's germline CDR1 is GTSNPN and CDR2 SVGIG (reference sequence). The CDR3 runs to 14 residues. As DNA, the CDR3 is TGTGCCTGGATCTCCATCTATGACCAAGAGACCCAGTACTTC. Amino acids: CAWISIYDQETQYF. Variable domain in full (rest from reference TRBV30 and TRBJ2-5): SQTIHQWPATLVQPVGSPLSLECTVEGTSNPNLYWYRQAAGRGLQLLFYSVGIGQISSEVPQNLSASRPQDRQFILSSKKLLLSDSGFYLCAWISIYDQETQYFGPGTRLLVL.

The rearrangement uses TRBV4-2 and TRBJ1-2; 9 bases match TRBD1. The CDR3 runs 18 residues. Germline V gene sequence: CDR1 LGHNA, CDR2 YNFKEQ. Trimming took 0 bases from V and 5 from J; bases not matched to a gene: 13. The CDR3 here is CASSQDRVRTGVRYGYTF. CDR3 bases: TGTGCCAGCAGCCAAGATCGTGTCCGGACAGGGGTGAGGTATGGCTACACCTTC.